The clone carrying this T cell receptor beta chain has a single count. Libraries were prepared by immunoSEQ multiplex PCR; TCRdb keeps only in-frame clonotypes and omits some of them. The sample shows about 130,000 clones, approximately 84% of them seen only once. Time point noted: pretreatment peripheral blood. This entry comes from a study of PD-L1 blockade in urothelial cancer. This CDR3 comprises 15 residues. Trimming stripped 4 bases from V and 3 bases from J, with 13 bases between. Germline V gene data show CDR1 as SGHTA and CDR2 as FQGNSA. The TCR originated in a man aged 45-60 years with urothelial cancer. The specimen comprised PBMCs, sampled around atezolizumab (anti-PD-L1) treatment. The chain recombines TRBV7-2 with TRBJ1-5, with unresolved D. CDR3 region: CASSSMAENNQPQHF. In DNA form, the CDR3 reads TGTGCCAGCAGCTCCATGGCAGAAAACAATCAGCCCCAGCATTTT.